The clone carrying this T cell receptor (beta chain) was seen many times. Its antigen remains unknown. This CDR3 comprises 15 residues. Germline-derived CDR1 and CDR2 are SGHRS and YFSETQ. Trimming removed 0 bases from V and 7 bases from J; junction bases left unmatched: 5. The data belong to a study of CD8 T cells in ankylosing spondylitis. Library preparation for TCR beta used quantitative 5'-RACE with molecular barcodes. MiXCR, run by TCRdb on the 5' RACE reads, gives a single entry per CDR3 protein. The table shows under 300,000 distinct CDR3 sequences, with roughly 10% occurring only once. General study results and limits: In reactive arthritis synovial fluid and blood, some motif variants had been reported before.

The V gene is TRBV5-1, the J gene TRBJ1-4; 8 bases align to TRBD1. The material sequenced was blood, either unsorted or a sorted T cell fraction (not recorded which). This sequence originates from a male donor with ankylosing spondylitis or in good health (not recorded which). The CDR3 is CASSLASGGGEKLFF. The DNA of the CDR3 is TGCGCCAGCAGCTTGGCATCAGGGGGCGGTGAAAAACTGTTTTTT.